These 30 T cell receptor beta chains were sequenced from one sample in a study of blood T cell repertoires in COVID-19. Clones were read by immunoSEQ multiplex PCR, and TCRdb kept only the in-frame ones, dropping some. Of 52,000 or so clones listed, approximately 90% are singletons. The material sequenced was peripheral blood. These receptors all come from a man of 80 years or more with acute or convalescent COVID-19.

The rearrangement uses TRBV11-2 and TRBJ1-3; tentatively, D is TRBD1 (6 bases). V was shortened by 6 bases and J by 0 bases, with 15 bases between the two germline ends. The CDR3 consists of 16 residues. From germline, CDR1 is SGHAT and CDR2 FQNNGV. In DNA, the CDR3 is TGTGCCAGCAGGCCAACCGGGACATACTCTGGAAACACCATATATTTT. It translates to CASRPTGTYSGNTIYF.

The rearrangement joins TRBV3-1 (or the pseudogene TRBV3-2) to TRBJ2-7; 10 bases agree with TRBD2. CDR1 is LGHDT and CDR2 is YNNKEL in the germline V gene (reference sequence). The CDR3 length is 15 residues. The ends lost 4 bases at V and 2 bases at J; junction bases unmatched: 5. The CDR3 protein is CASSRQAGGPYEQYF. DNA of the CDR3: TGTGCCAGCAGCCGCCAAGCGGGGGGGCCCTACGAGCAGTACTTC.

The J gene is TRBJ1-3, the V gene TRBV7-9; D uncertain. The length of the CDR3 is 15 residues. CDR1 and CDR2 from the germline V gene are SEHNR and FQNEAQ (reference sequence). V shed 3 bases and J shed 0 bases, with 9 bases lying between them. CDR3: CASSFNSISGNTIYF. The CDR3 DNA reads TGTGCCAGCAGCTTTAACAGTATCTCTGGAAACACCATATATTTT.

The chain employs TRBV7-9 and TRBJ2-7, with a possible D match to TRBD1 (5 bases). This CDR3 has 14 amino acids. Germline values: CDR1 SEHNR, CDR2 FQNEAQ (reference sequence). V was trimmed by 1 base and J by 5 bases, leaving 12 bases between them. CDR3 DNA: TGTGCCAGCAGCTTAGGTTCAGGGTGGAACGAGCAGTACTTC. Its translation: CASSLGSGWNEQYF.

This clone was detected a few times. CDR3 bases: TGTGCCAGCAGTGTTGGTAGCTATGGCTACACCTTC. It codes for CASSVGSYGYTF. V and J are TRBV6-6 and TRBJ1-2; D ambiguous. Germline V lookup: CDR1 MNHNY, CDR2 SVGAGI (reference sequence). Trimming cost V 5 bases and J 4 bases, with 8 bases left between them. The CDR3 contains 12 residues.

V gene TRBV15 combines with J gene TRBJ2-5; 9 bases fit TRBD2. This CDR3 region has 14 residues. Germline lookup yields CDR1 LNHNV and CDR2 YYDKDF (reference sequence). The trim removed 3 bases at V and 1 base at J, leaving 0 bases unmatched. DNA of the CDR3: TGTGCCACCAGCAGGGGACTAGCCCAAGAGACCCAGTACTTC. It specifies CATSRGLAQETQYF.

The V and J genes are TRBV5-1 and TRBJ2-7; possible D gene TRBD1, 7 bases. The CDR3 length is 16 residues. CDR1 SGHRS and CDR2 YFSETQ come from the germline V gene. V lost 0 bases, J lost 2 bases, and 15 bases lay in between. CDR3 coding DNA: TGCGCCAGCAGCTTGGATCCAGGGGGGATTCCCTACGAGCAGTACTTC. It yields the protein CASSLDPGGIPYEQYF.

The V call is TRBV7-9, the J call TRBJ2-3; D might be TRBD2 (6 bases). V shed 3 bases and J shed 1 base, with 11 bases lying between them. The CDR3 runs 15 residues. CDR1 and CDR2 from the germline V gene are SEHNR and FQNEAQ (reference sequence). The CDR3, as DNA: TGTGCCAGCAGCTTTGCCGCTAGCGGCACAGATACGCAGTATTTT. This translates into CASSFAASGTDTQYF.

The rearrangement joins TRBV12-3 or TRBV12-4 to TRBJ1-2; tentative D call: TRBD1 (6 bases). This CDR3 region has 13 residues. V was pared by 6 bases and J by 6 bases, with 14 bases between. The CDR3 coding sequence is TGTGCCAGCAGATTCCAGGGGATTCATGGCTACACCTTC. Its translation is CASRFQGIHGYTF.

V is TRBV5-5 and J is TRBJ1-5; D might be TRBD1 (6 bases). V dropped 4 bases and J dropped 1 base, with 9 bases sitting between them. The CDR3 is 14 residues long. Per the germline V gene, CDR1 is SGHKS and CDR2 is YYEKEE (reference sequence). The CDR3 sequence: CASSVDRSNQPQHF. CDR3 sequence (DNA): TGTGCCAGCAGCGTGGACAGAAGCAATCAGCCCCAGCATTTT.

The rearrangement uses TRBV29-1 and TRBJ2-1, with unresolved D. Trimming left V 2 bases short and J 3 bases short, with 14 bases between. Germline V gives CDR1 SQVTM, CDR2 ANQGSEA. This CDR3 contains 15 residues. The CDR3 reads CSVESTAELYNEQFF. CDR3 DNA sequence: TGCAGCGTTGAAAGCACAGCCGAACTCTACAATGAGCAGTTCTTC.

The V gene is TRBV5-8, the J gene TRBJ1-3; D ambiguous. The CDR3 loop spans 14 amino acids. Germline CDR1 is SGHTS and CDR2 is YDEGEE. With 0 bases removed from V and 0 bases from J, the gap between germline ends came to 4 bases. The CDR3 is CASSLDISGNTIYF. CDR3 DNA sequence: TGTGCCAGCAGCTTGGACATCTCTGGAAACACCATATATTTT.

The V call is TRBV5-6, the J call TRBJ2-3; TRBD2 might be the D (6 bases). The germline gives CDR1 SGHDT, CDR2 YYEEEE. Trimming pared 4 bases from V and 0 bases from J, leaving 15 bases between. The CDR3 extends over 16 amino acids. CDR3 nucleotides: TGTGCCAGCAGCAATGGACTAAACCCTAGCACAGATACGCAGTATTTT. Translating gives CASSNGLNPSTDTQYF.

J is TRBJ2-2 and V is TRBV30; 8 bases match TRBD1. CDR1 and CDR2 from the germline V gene are GTSNPN and SVGIG (reference sequence). CDR3 length: 14 amino acids. V was clipped by 5 bases and J by 5 bases; unmatched bases: 7. The CDR3 reads CAWGGQGRTGELFF. The CDR3 nucleotides read TGTGCCTGGGGAGGACAGGGAAGGACCGGGGAGCTGTTTTTT.

This clone was seen a few times. The rearrangement uses TRBV6-2 or TRBV6-3 and TRBJ1-1; a weak D match, TRBD1 (5 bases). Germline values: CDR1 MNHEY, CDR2 SVGEGT. This CDR3 has 16 amino acids. V dropped 2 bases and J dropped 1 base, with 14 bases sitting between them. This CDR3 is CASSYMGSGKNTEAFF. CDR3 nucleotide sequence: TGTGCCAGCAGTTACATGGGATCAGGGAAGAACACTGAAGCTTTCTTT.

The V call is TRBV12-3 or TRBV12-4, the J call TRBJ1-2, with D tentatively TRBD1 (6 bases). The CDR3 is made up of 12 amino acids. V lost 6 bases and J lost 7, with 12 bases in between. This CDR3 is CASRLQGPGYTF. The CDR3 nucleotides are TGTGCCAGCAGGCTTCAGGGGCCTGGCTACACCTTC.

This chain connects TRBV7-6 to TRBJ1-5; D might be TRBD1 (6 bases). There are 15 residues in the CDR3. V was clipped by 7 bases and J by 8 bases, with 21 bases between them. CDR1 and CDR2 from the germline V gene are SGHVS and FNYEAQ. The CDR3: CASTPSTGISEPQHF. CDR3 sequence (DNA): TGTGCCAGCACGCCGTCGACAGGAATCTCAGAGCCCCAGCATTTT.

V and J are TRBV2 and TRBJ2-7, with TRBD2 matching 7 bases. The CDR3 is 14 amino acids. CDR1 is SNHLY and CDR2 is FYNNEI in the germline V gene. Unmatched junction bases numbered 3, after V lost 2 bases and J lost 2 bases. CDR3 protein: CASSEYGTTYEQYF. In DNA form, the CDR3 reads TGTGCCAGCAGTGAATACGGGACTACCTACGAGCAGTACTTC.

The chain recombines TRBV5-1 with TRBJ1-4; perhaps TRBD1 as D (6 bases). Germline V gene lookup returns CDR1 SGHRS and CDR2 YFSETQ. The V end lost 4 bases, the J end lost 2 bases, and 9 bases lay between the germline ends. The length of the CDR3 is 14 residues. This chain's CDR3 is CASSPTGTNEKLFF. The CDR3 DNA reads as TGCGCCAGCAGCCCTACAGGGACTAATGAAAAACTGTTTTTT. The whole variable domain, remainder taken from reference TRBV5-1 and TRBJ1-4, is KAGVTQTPRYLIKTRGQQVTLSCSPISGHRSVSWYQQTPGQGLQFLFEYFSETQRNKGNFPGRFSGRQFSNSRSEMNVSTLELGDSALYLCASSPTGTNEKLFFGSGTQLSVL.

The chain couples TRBV4-1 to TRBJ1-1; maybe TRBD1 (5 bases). V was cut by 0 bases and J by 0 bases, with 11 bases left in between. CDR3 length equals 16 residues. Germline CDR1 reads MGHRA; CDR2 reads YSYEKL. For the CDR3, the DNA is TGCGCCAGCAGCCAAGAGATACGGGGGGTGAACACTGAAGCTTTCTTT. Translation: CASSQEIRGVNTEAFF.

Details on this clone: The same CDR3 also results from other DNA sequences found in this sample. V is TRBV6-5 and J is TRBJ2-7; 9 nucleotides align to TRBD1. Germline V gene data show CDR1 as MNHEY and CDR2 as SVGAGI. The CDR3 contains 14 residues. The J segment lost 4 bases and the V segment lost 4 bases, leaving 5 bases of the junction unmatched. DNA for the CDR3: TGTGCCAGCAGTTCCACAGGGGGCGGTTACGAGCAGTACTTC. Protein: CASSSTGGGYEQYF.

DNA of the CDR3: TGCGCCAGCTTTTGGGGCGGGGGGGACCTTGAGCTGTTTTTT. Protein: CASFWGGGDLELFF. J is TRBJ2-2 and V is TRBV23-1; TRBD2 aligns across 9 bases. TRBV23-1 is noted as an ORF with a role that remains uncertain. The V gene end was trimmed by 8 bases and the J gene end by 11 bases; junction bases not matched to a gene: 12. CDR3 length: 14 amino acids.

The rearrangement joins TRBV6-6 to TRBJ1-5, with D unclear. The CDR3 sequence is 12 residues long. Germline assignment: CDR1 MNHNY and CDR2 SVGAGI (reference sequence). The V end lost 8 bases, the J end lost 5 bases, and 10 bases lay between the germline ends. CDR3 sequence: CASGRKDQPQHF. CDR3 coding DNA: TGTGCCAGCGGCCGTAAAGATCAGCCCCAGCATTTT.

The rearrangement uses TRBV28 and TRBJ1-5; D not resolved. The germline gives CDR1 MDHEN, CDR2 SYDVKM. V lost 2 bases and J 6 bases, leaving 8 bases between the germline ends. The CDR3 contains 13 residues. CDR3 bases: TGTGCCAGCAGTTTAATGGAGGCTCAGCCCCAGCATTTT. It codes for CASSLMEAQPQHF.

This clone was recorded once. The V call is TRBV19, the J call TRBJ2-1; possible D gene TRBD2, 5 bases. Germline lookup yields CDR1 LNHDA and CDR2 SQIVND (reference sequence). The CDR3 is made up of 14 amino acids. V lost 0 bases and J lost 12, with 15 bases in between. As DNA, the CDR3 is TGTGCCAGTAGTATAGATGAAGGGCAAGGAGGGCAGTTCTTC. Translating gives CASSIDEGQGGQFF.

V and J are TRBV3-1 (or the pseudogene TRBV3-2) and TRBJ2-5; the match to TRBD2 covers 13 bases. CDR1 is LGHDT and CDR2 is YNNKEL in the germline V gene (reference sequence). V trimming: 1 base; J trimming: 2 bases; junction bases outside the gene matches: 7. The CDR3 has 18 residues. CDR3 sequence (DNA): TGTGCCAGCAGCCAAGGCGGCGGACTAGCGGGGGATCAAGAGACCCAGTACTTC. Residues: CASSQGGGLAGDQETQYF.

This sequence joins TRBV10-3 and TRBJ1-1; TRBD1 matches at 8 bases. The CDR3 is made up of 18 amino acids. V was clipped by 2 bases and J by 5 bases; unmatched bases: 16. Germline V gives CDR1 ENHRY, CDR2 SYGVKD. In nucleotides, the CDR3 is TGTGCCATCAGTGAGCCATTGGGGGGGCGGACAGGGTTAACTGAAGCTTTCTTT. It yields the protein CAISEPLGGRTGLTEAFF.

The J gene is TRBJ1-6, the V gene TRBV27; D gene uncertain. The CDR3 extends over 15 amino acids. Germline V gene data show CDR1 as MNHEY and CDR2 as SMNVEV (reference sequence). V was clipped by 5 bases and J by 0 bases, with 8 bases between them. In DNA form, the CDR3 reads TGTGCCAGCAGTATGACTGTCTCCTATAATTCACCCCTCCACTTT. Translating it yields CASSMTVSYNSPLHF.

The chain is built from TRBV7-8 and TRBJ1-6, with D hard to call. The CDR3 is made up of 12 amino acids. Germline values: CDR1 SGHVS, CDR2 FQNEAQ. V was pared by 2 bases and J by 10 bases, with 6 bases between. This CDR3 reads CASSLSVSPLHF. In DNA, the CDR3 is TGTGCCAGCAGCTTAAGCGTGTCACCCCTCCACTTT. Drawing the rest from reference TRBV7-8 and TRBJ1-6, the complete variable domain is GAGVSQSPRYKVAKRGQDVALRCDPISGHVSLFWYQQALGQGPEFLTYFQNEAQLDKSGLPSDRFFAERPEGSVSTLKIQRTQQEDSAVYLCASSLSVSPLHFGNGTRLTVT.

The rearrangement links TRBV15 to TRBJ1-1; 7 bases line up with TRBD1. Germline V gene data show CDR1 as LNHNV and CDR2 as YYDKDF (reference sequence). V was pared by 0 bases and J by 5 bases, with 6 bases of the junction left unmatched. The CDR3 has 15 residues. CDR3 region: CATSRDLQGGTEAFF. The CDR3 bases are TGTGCCACCAGCAGAGATTTGCAGGGGGGAACTGAAGCTTTCTTT. The full variable domain, in which reference TRBV15 and TRBJ1-1 provide the parts outside the CDR3, is DAMVIQNPRYQVTQFGKPVTLSCSQTLNHNVMYWYQQKSSQAPKLLFHYYDKDFNNEADTPDNFQSRRPNTSFCFLDIRSPGLGDTAMYLCATSRDLQGGTEAFFGQGTRLTVV.